Detailed here is one T cell receptor beta chain. The antigen is not known. The CDR3 sequence is 14 residues long. The V and J ends lost 7 bases and 1 base, in that order; junction bases with no gene match: 6. From germline, CDR1 is SEHNR and CDR2 FQNEAQ (reference sequence). The record originates from a study of OX40 agonist ivuxolimab in advanced cancers. Study-wide findings and caveats: Expanded clones were, on average, more numerous in CD8+ T cells than in CD4+. Also present in some nonresponders was a low level of normalized T-cell clonal expansion. The specificity for antigen of the expanded peripheral T cells was not determined.

A history of autoimmune disease or systemic immunosuppression excluded patients. Assay: immunoSEQ multiplex PCR; the TCRdb copy retains only in-frame clones and omits some. The sample holds tens of thousands of clones, around nine tenths seen once. Sequenced here: CD4+ or CD8+ T cells sorted from blood, sampled in a trial of the OX40 agonist ivuxolimab. The clonotype comes from an adult with an advanced solid tumor such as melanoma, head and neck, liver or kidney cancer. The genes are TRBV7-9 and TRBJ1-1, with 7 bases fitting TRBD1. CDR3: CASTRQGPNTEAFF. DNA of the CDR3: TGTGCCAGCACTCGACAGGGACCGAACACTGAAGCTTTCTTT.